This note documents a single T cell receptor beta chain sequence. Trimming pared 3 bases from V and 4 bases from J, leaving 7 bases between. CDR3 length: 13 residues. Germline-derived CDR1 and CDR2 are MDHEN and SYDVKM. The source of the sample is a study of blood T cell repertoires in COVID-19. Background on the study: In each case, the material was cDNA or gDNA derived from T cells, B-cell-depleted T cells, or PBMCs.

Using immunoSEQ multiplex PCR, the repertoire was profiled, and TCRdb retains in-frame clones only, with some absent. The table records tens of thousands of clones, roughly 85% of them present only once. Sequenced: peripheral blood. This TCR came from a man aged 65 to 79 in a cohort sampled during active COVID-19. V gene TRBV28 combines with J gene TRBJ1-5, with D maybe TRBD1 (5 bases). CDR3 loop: CASSFGGNQPQHF. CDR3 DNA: TGTGCCAGCAGTTTTGGGGGGAATCAGCCCCAGCATTTT.